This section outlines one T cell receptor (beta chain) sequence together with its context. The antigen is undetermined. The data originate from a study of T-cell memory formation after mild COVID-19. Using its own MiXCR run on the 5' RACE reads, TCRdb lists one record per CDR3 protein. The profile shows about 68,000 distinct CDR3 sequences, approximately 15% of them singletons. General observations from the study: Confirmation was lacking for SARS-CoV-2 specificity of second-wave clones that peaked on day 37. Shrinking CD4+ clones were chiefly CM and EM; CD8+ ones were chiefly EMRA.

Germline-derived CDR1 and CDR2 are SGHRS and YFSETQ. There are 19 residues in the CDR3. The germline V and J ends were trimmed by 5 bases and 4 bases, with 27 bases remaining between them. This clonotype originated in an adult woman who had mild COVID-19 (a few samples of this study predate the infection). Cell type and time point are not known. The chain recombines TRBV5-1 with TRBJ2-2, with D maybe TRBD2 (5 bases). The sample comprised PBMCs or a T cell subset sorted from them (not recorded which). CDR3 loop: CASSLSLLPAIASTGELFF. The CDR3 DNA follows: TGCGCCAGCAGTCTTAGCTTGCTTCCGGCGATAGCGAGCACCGGGGAGCTGTTTTTT.